The rows below give T cell receptor beta chains drawn from one sample of a study of blood T cell repertoires in COVID-19. The protocol was immunoSEQ multiplex PCR, while the TCRdb copy is restricted to in-frame clones and leaves out a portion. This sample has approximately 180,000 clones, with about 85% found just once. Specimen: peripheral blood. These receptors were taken from an elderly woman with acute or convalescent COVID-19. CDR3s include the opening cysteine and the closing phenylalanine or tryptophan. A D gene is named only where the DNA matches it firmly. Clone size is stated in some rows and not others, as once, few, many or a class when expanded.

j_call: TRBJ2-7; d_call: NA; clone_size: NA; v_call: TRBV7-2; cdr3_aa: CASSLEIGKGYEQYF; cdr3_nt: TGTGCCAGCAGCTTAGAAATCGGGAAAGGGTACGAGCAGTACTTC
j_call: TRBJ1-3; d_call: NA; clone_size: NA; v_call: TRBV6-1; cdr3_aa: CASSEATGGGNTIYF; cdr3_nt: TGTGCCAGCAGTGAAGCGACAGGAGGAGGAAACACCATATATTTT
j_call: TRBJ1-5; d_call: NA; clone_size: NA; v_call: TRBV6-5; cdr3_aa: CASGRAASNQPQHF; cdr3_nt: TGTGCCAGCGGGAGGGCCGCTAGCAATCAGCCCCAGCATTTT
j_call: TRBJ1-2; d_call: NA; clone_size: NA; v_call: TRBV18; cdr3_aa: CASSPGQVNYGYTF; cdr3_nt: TGTGCCAGCTCACCGGGTCAGGTTAACTATGGCTACACCTTC
j_call: TRBJ2-5; d_call: NA; clone_size: NA; v_call: TRBV5-6; cdr3_aa: CASSVGLETQYF; cdr3_nt: TGTGCCAGCAGCGTCGGTCTGGAGACCCAGTACTTC
j_call: TRBJ1-1; d_call: NA; clone_size: NA; v_call: TRBV5-4; cdr3_aa: CASSFSTGNTEAFF; cdr3_nt: TGTGCCAGCAGCTTTAGTACCGGGAACACTGAAGCTTTCTTT
j_call: TRBJ1-3; d_call: NA; clone_size: NA; v_call: TRBV7-2; cdr3_aa: CASSPQPSPGNTIYF; cdr3_nt: TGTGCCAGCAGCCCACAGCCCTCTCCTGGAAACACCATATATTTT
j_call: TRBJ2-5; d_call: NA; clone_size: NA; v_call: TRBV24-1; cdr3_aa: CATSDLKAAGAAVQYF; cdr3_nt: TGTGCCACCAGTGATTTGAAGGCGGCAGGGGCCGCGGTCCAGTACTTC
j_call: TRBJ2-1; d_call: TRBD2; clone_size: few; v_call: TRBV7-8; cdr3_aa: CASSPTASGGNYNEQFF; cdr3_nt: TGTGCCAGCAGCCCCACGGCCAGCGGGGGGAACTACAATGAGCAGTTCTTC
j_call: TRBJ1-2; d_call: TRBD1; clone_size: NA; v_call: TRBV7-2; cdr3_aa: CASSSTGAGNYGYTF; cdr3_nt: TGTGCCAGCAGCTCGACAGGGGCGGGTAACTATGGCTACACCTTC
j_call: TRBJ1-4; d_call: NA; clone_size: once; v_call: TRBV19; cdr3_aa: CASSIGLQSSNEKLFF; cdr3_nt: TGTGCCAGTAGTATAGGCCTACAGAGTTCTAATGAAAAACTGTTTTTT
j_call: TRBJ2-6; d_call: TRBD1; clone_size: NA; v_call: TRBV7-2; cdr3_aa: CASSFLGQGAGGANVLTF; cdr3_nt: TGTGCCAGCAGCTTCTTGGGACAGGGGGCGGGAGGGGCCAACGTCCTGACTTTC
j_call: TRBJ2-7; d_call: TRBD1; clone_size: NA; v_call: TRBV6-5; cdr3_aa: CASSPDRVGEQYF; cdr3_nt: TGTGCCAGCAGTCCGGACAGGGTGGGCGAGCAGTACTTC
j_call: TRBJ2-7; d_call: NA; clone_size: NA; v_call: TRBV12-3/TRBV12-4; cdr3_aa: CASSPGRPLEQYF; cdr3_nt: TGTGCCAGCAGTCCAGGGAGGCCGCTGGAGCAGTACTTC
j_call: TRBJ1-4; d_call: NA; clone_size: NA; v_call: TRBV15; cdr3_aa: CATSMRRTNEKLFF; cdr3_nt: TGTGCCACCAGCATGCGTAGAACTAATGAAAAACTGTTTTTT
j_call: TRBJ2-7; d_call: NA; clone_size: NA; v_call: TRBV29-1; cdr3_aa: CSVEAPGSVNEQYF; cdr3_nt: TGCAGCGTTGAAGCCCCCGGGTCAGTCAACGAGCAGTACTTC
j_call: TRBJ2-1; d_call: NA; clone_size: NA; v_call: TRBV9; cdr3_aa: CASSVATGPGGEQFF; cdr3_nt: TGTGCCAGCAGCGTAGCTACAGGGCCGGGCGGTGAGCAGTTCTTC
j_call: TRBJ1-4; d_call: NA; clone_size: NA; v_call: TRBV5-1; cdr3_aa: CASSRGGHPTNEKLFF; cdr3_nt: TGCGCCAGCAGCCGGGGGGGCCATCCAACTAATGAAAAACTGTTTTTT
j_call: TRBJ2-1; d_call: TRBD2; clone_size: NA; v_call: TRBV19; cdr3_aa: CASSSGLAPNEQFF; cdr3_nt: TGTGCCAGTAGTTCGGGACTAGCGCCCAATGAGCAGTTCTTC
j_call: TRBJ2-1; d_call: NA; clone_size: NA; v_call: TRBV30; cdr3_aa: CALVQGGPAWGEQFF; cdr3_nt: TGTGCCTTGGTTCAGGGCGGCCCCGCCTGGGGTGAGCAGTTCTTC
j_call: TRBJ1-4; d_call: TRBD1; clone_size: NA; v_call: TRBV10-3; cdr3_aa: CAISQGEVGEKLFF; cdr3_nt: TGTGCCATCAGCCAGGGGGAAGTGGGAGAAAAACTGTTTTTT
j_call: TRBJ1-5; d_call: NA; clone_size: NA; v_call: TRBV6-1; cdr3_aa: CASSEALAGMQPQHF; cdr3_nt: TGTGCCAGCAGTGAAGCGCTGGCAGGGATGCAGCCCCAGCATTTT
j_call: TRBJ2-5; d_call: NA; clone_size: NA; v_call: TRBV2; cdr3_aa: CASSETMNGQETQYF; cdr3_nt: TGTGCCAGCAGTGAGACAATGAACGGTCAAGAGACCCAGTACTTC
j_call: TRBJ1-1; d_call: NA; clone_size: NA; v_call: TRBV21-1; cdr3_aa: CASSKYIQGARDTEAFF; cdr3_nt: TGTGCCAGCAGCAAATATATTCAGGGCGCCCGGGACACTGAAGCTTTCTTT
j_call: TRBJ2-7; d_call: NA; clone_size: NA; v_call: TRBV6-5; cdr3_aa: CASSCKGCYEQYF; cdr3_nt: TGTGCCAGCAGTTGCAAGGGGTGTTACGAGCAGTACTTC
j_call: TRBJ2-2; d_call: TRBD2; clone_size: NA; v_call: TRBV5-4; cdr3_aa: CASSAGTSPNTGELFF; cdr3_nt: TGTGCCAGCAGCGCGGGGACTAGTCCGAACACCGGGGAGCTGTTTTTT
j_call: TRBJ1-5; d_call: NA; clone_size: NA; v_call: TRBV6-5; cdr3_aa: CASSRGNNQPQHF; cdr3_nt: TGTGCCAGCAGTCGGGGGAACAATCAGCCCCAGCATTTT
j_call: TRBJ2-1; d_call: TRBD1; clone_size: NA; v_call: TRBV7-9; cdr3_aa: CASSTGTGFPNEQFF; cdr3_nt: TGTGCCAGCAGCACCGGGACAGGGTTTCCCAATGAGCAGTTCTTC
j_call: TRBJ2-1; d_call: TRBD1; clone_size: NA; v_call: TRBV5-1; cdr3_aa: CASSQGQGAYNEQFF; cdr3_nt: TGCGCCAGCAGCCAGGGACAGGGGGCCTACAATGAGCAGTTCTTC
j_call: TRBJ1-2; d_call: NA; clone_size: NA; v_call: TRBV2; cdr3_aa: CASSSWTGNYGYTF; cdr3_nt: TGTGCCAGCAGTTCCTGGACGGGGAACTATGGCTACACCTTC
j_call: TRBJ1-5; d_call: NA; clone_size: NA; v_call: TRBV28; cdr3_aa: CASSPRIQRRNQPQHF; cdr3_nt: TGTGCCAGCAGTCCGAGGATCCAACGACGCAATCAGCCCCAGCATTTT
j_call: TRBJ2-7; d_call: TRBD2; clone_size: few; v_call: TRBV7-9; cdr3_aa: CASSRGTSYEQYF; cdr3_nt: TGTGCCAGCAGCCGCGGGACTAGCTACGAGCAGTACTTC
j_call: TRBJ2-1; d_call: NA; clone_size: NA; v_call: TRBV5-1; cdr3_aa: CASGFRGDEQFF; cdr3_nt: TGCGCCAGCGGCTTCAGGGGTGATGAGCAGTTCTTC
j_call: TRBJ2-7; d_call: TRBD1; clone_size: NA; v_call: TRBV3-1/TRBV3-2; cdr3_aa: CASSQRTGRYEQYF; cdr3_nt: TGTGCCAGCAGCCAAAGGACAGGGAGGTACGAGCAGTACTTC
j_call: TRBJ1-2; d_call: TRBD1; clone_size: NA; v_call: TRBV7-9; cdr3_aa: CASSFGQGVYGYTF; cdr3_nt: TGTGCCAGCAGCTTCGGACAGGGAGTCTATGGCTACACCTTC
j_call: TRBJ1-2; d_call: NA; clone_size: once; v_call: TRBV6-5; cdr3_aa: CASSKTSTNYGYTF; cdr3_nt: TGTGCCAGCAGCAAAACCAGTACTAACTATGGCTACACCTTC